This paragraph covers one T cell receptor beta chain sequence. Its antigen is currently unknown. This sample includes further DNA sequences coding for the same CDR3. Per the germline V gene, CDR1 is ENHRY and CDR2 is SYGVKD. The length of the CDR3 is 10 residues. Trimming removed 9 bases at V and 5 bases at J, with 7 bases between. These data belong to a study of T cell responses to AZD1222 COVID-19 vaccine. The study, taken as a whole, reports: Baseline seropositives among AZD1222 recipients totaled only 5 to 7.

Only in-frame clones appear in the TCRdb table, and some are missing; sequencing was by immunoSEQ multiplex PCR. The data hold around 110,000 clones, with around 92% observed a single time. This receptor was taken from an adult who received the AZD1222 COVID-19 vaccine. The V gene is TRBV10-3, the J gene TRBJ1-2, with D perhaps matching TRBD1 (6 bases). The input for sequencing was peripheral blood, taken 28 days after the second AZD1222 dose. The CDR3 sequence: CAIGQYGYTF. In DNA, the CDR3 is TGTGCCATAGGACAGTATGGCTACACCTTC.